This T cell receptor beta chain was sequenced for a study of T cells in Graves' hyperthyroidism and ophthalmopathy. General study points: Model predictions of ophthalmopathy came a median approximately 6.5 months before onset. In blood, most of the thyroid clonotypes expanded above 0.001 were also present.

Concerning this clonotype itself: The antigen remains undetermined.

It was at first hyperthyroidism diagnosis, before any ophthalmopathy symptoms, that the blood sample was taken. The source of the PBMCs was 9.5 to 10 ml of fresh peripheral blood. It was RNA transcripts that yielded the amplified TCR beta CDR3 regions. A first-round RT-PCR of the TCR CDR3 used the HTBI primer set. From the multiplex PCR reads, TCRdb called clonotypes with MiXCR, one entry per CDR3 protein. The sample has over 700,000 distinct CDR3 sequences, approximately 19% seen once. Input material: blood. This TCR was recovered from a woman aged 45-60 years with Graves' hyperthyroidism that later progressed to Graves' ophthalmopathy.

Here the CDR3 DNA reads TGTGCCAGCAGCCTCAGGTGGGGGAGGAACTATGGCTACACCTTC. It specifies CASSLRWGRNYGYTF. The chain employs TRBV9 and TRBJ1-2; D might be TRBD1 (5 bases). The germline gives CDR1 SGDLS, CDR2 YYNGEE. Trimming removed 4 bases from V and 2 bases from J, with 15 bases in between. The CDR3 covers 15 residues.